The 3 T cell receptor beta chains in this list originate from one sample, sequenced in a study of cytomegalovirus exposure and HLA in healthy donors. Use of 60 Vbeta and 13 Jbeta primers characterized the PCR. Profiled with immunoSEQ multiplex PCR; TCRdb holds only in-frame clones, not every one. This table holds around 140,000 clones, approximately 80% found once. Sequencing input: PBMCs. The source of these receptors is a man in his forties or fifties in good health and CMV-seronegative.

Comment on this clone: The same CDR3 can be traced to other DNA sequences in this sample. The chain combines TRBV30 with TRBJ2-7; D perhaps matches TRBD2 (6 bases). V lost 0 bases and J lost 0, with 9 bases in between. The germline gives CDR1 GTSNPN, CDR2 SVGIG (reference sequence). The CDR3 runs to 14 residues. The DNA of the CDR3 is TGTGCCTGGAGTGTAGGGCGGGGCTCCTACGAGCAGTACTTC. It codes for CAWSVGRGSYEQYF.

The genes are TRBV7-7 and TRBJ2-5; the D gene is possibly TRBD1 (6 bases). CDR1 is SSHAT, CDR2 FNYEAQ, per germline (reference sequence). The CDR3 loop spans 15 amino acids. V was clipped by 2 bases and J by 5 bases, with 15 bases between them. As DNA, the CDR3 is TGTGCCAGCAGCTTACTGCCAGGGGTGGGGGAGACCCAGTACTTC. Encoded protein: CASSLLPGVGETQYF.

V gene TRBV7-3 combines with J gene TRBJ2-6; perhaps TRBD1 as D (6 bases). The V end was cut by 4 bases, the J end by 4 bases, with 14 bases between. The CDR3 consists of 16 residues. CDR1 and CDR2 (germline): SGHTA, FQGTGA. CDR3: CASSYRVDLGANVLTF. The CDR3 DNA follows: TGTGCCAGCAGCTACAGGGTTGACCTGGGGGCCAACGTCCTGACTTTC. The whole variable domain, remainder taken from reference TRBV7-3 and TRBJ2-6, is GAGVSQTPSNKVTEKGKYVELRCDPISGHTALYWYRQSLGQGPEFLIYFQGTGAADDSGLPNDRFFAVRPEGSVSTLKIQRTERGDSAVYLCASSYRVDLGANVLTFGAGSRLTVL.